This T cell receptor (beta chain) derives from a study of blood T cell repertoires in COVID-19. Study-wide background: PBMCs, B-cell-depleted T cells, or T cells were the source of the cDNA or gDNA that made up the material.

The repertoire was sequenced with immunoSEQ multiplex PCR; TCRdb's copy has only in-frame clones and lacks some. The table lists 95,000 to 150,000 clones, around nine tenths of them singletons. CDR1 is GTSNPN and CDR2 is SVGIG in the germline V gene (reference sequence). This CDR3 is built from 15 residues. Unmatched junction bases numbered 6, after V lost 0 bases and J lost 5 bases. The V and J genes are TRBV30 and TRBJ2-1, with 8 bases identical to TRBD1. The sample was peripheral blood. This receptor was obtained from a woman between 45 and 60 years old with active or convalescent COVID-19. This CDR3 reads CAWSVDREYHNEQFF. Written as DNA, the CDR3 is TGTGCCTGGAGTGTGGACAGGGAGTACCACAATGAGCAGTTCTTC.